Given below is one TCR beta chain in context. The antigen is not known. The hyperthyroidism was newly diagnosed and had lasted under 2 months; the patients were aged 18 to 65. Diagnoses used clinical symptoms, serum thyroxine and TRAb, thyroid ultrasound and orbital computed tomography. The CDR3 runs 17 residues. J was trimmed by 5 bases and V by 4 bases; bases with no gene match: 9. Germline V CDR1 and CDR2: SGHDN, FVKESK. These data come from a study of T cells in Graves' hyperthyroidism and ophthalmopathy. Study outcomes and limitations: Blood also showed most of the thyroid clonotypes that were expanded above 0.001.

Amplification yielded TCR beta CDR3 regions, with RNA transcripts as the source. HTBI primers were employed in a first-round RT-PCR of the TCR CDR3. TCRdb called the multiplex PCR reads again in MiXCR, with one record for every CDR3 protein. This sample carries roughly 740,000 distinct CDR3 sequences, 16% of them seen once, and the ten largest clones take 8.4%. The sample comprised blood. V gene TRBV14 combines with J gene TRBJ2-2; TRBD2 matches at 11 bases. The clonotype was recovered from a man aged 18 to 30 with Graves' hyperthyroidism. CDR3 protein: CASSRTRLAGRTGELFF. DNA for the CDR3: TGTGCCAGCAGCCGCACCCGACTAGCGGGAAGAACCGGGGAGCTGTTTTTT. Using reference TRBV14 and TRBJ2-2 for the parts outside the CDR3, the full variable domain is EAGVTQFPSHSVIEKGQTVTLRCDPISGHDNLYWYRRVMGKEIKFLLHFVKESKQDESGMPNNRFLAERTGGTYSTLKVQPAELEDSGVYFCASSRTRLAGRTGELFFGEGSRLTVL.